This T cell receptor beta chain was documented in a study of CD8 T cells in Susac syndrome. Study-level background: The sequenced Susac syndrome patients included six who had clinically active disease and roughly 8 who were in remission.

Germline CDR1 reads LGHDT; CDR2 reads YNNKEL (reference sequence). CDR3 size: 14 residues. V lost 2 bases and J lost 5, with 10 bases in between. Random hexamers primed reverse transcription of about 0.45 to 1 ug RNA. TCRdb re-called the immunoSEQ multiplex PCR reads through MiXCR, storing one row per CDR3 protein. Here the sample spans under 95,000 distinct CDR3 sequences, approximately 95% being singletons. As for this clonotype: Its target is unknown.

Broader study findings: Within total CD8+ repertoires, some 15 Susac-specific public clones were found, and within CD8+ TEMRA repertoires, four or five.

This chain uses TRBV3-1 with TRBJ2-1, with D possibly matching TRBD2 (5 bases). The receptor comes from a human donor with Susac syndrome. The sequencing sample was made of CD8+ T cells from PBMCs. For the CDR3, the DNA is TGTGCCAGCAGCCAAAGAAGGCGGGACAATGAGCAGTTCTTC. It specifies CASSQRRRDNEQFF.